The 7 T cell receptor beta chains listed next were all sequenced from one sample in a study of blood T cell repertoires in COVID-19. TCRdb keeps only in-frame clones here, not all; method: immunoSEQ multiplex PCR. The sample holds over 100,000 clones, 80% to 90% seen once. The sequenced material came from peripheral blood. These receptors were collected from a man aged 45-60 years with acute or convalescent COVID-19.

The V and J genes are TRBV10-2 and TRBJ1-5; no clear D. This CDR3 has 14 residues. Looked up from germline, CDR1 is WSHSY and CDR2 is SAAADI. V was pared by 4 bases and J by 0 bases, with 7 bases between. CDR3 sequence: CASSVRYSNQPQHF. As DNA, the CDR3 is TGCGCCAGCAGTGTACGGTATAGCAATCAGCCCCAGCATTTT.

The rearrangement joins TRBV28 to TRBJ1-5; maybe TRBD1 (6 bases). The CDR3 is 18 amino acids. With 3 bases removed from V and 0 bases from J, the gap between germline ends came to 18 bases. Germline V gene data show CDR1 as MDHEN and CDR2 as SYDVKM. The CDR3: CASSFPRSGHISNQPQHF. For the CDR3, the DNA is TGTGCCAGCAGTTTCCCCCGCTCGGGACACATTAGCAATCAGCCCCAGCATTTT.

This clone was recorded a few times. The chain has TRBV5-1 and TRBJ2-1, with D perhaps matching TRBD2 (6 bases). The V and J ends lost 0 bases and 0 bases respectively, with 7 bases between them. This CDR3 is 15 amino acids long. Germline V gene data show CDR1 as SGHRS and CDR2 as YFSETQ. CDR3: CASSLAGVSYNEQFF. CDR3 in DNA: TGCGCCAGCAGCTTGGCGGGGGTCTCCTACAATGAGCAGTTCTTC.

The rearrangement links TRBV10-1 to TRBJ2-7; 11 nucleotides line up with TRBD2. This CDR3 is 15 amino acids long. V shed 4 bases, J shed 2 bases, and the junction held 4 bases outside the gene matches. Germline V CDR1 and CDR2: WNHNN, SYGVQD (reference sequence). CDR3 sequence reads: CASSALAGVTYEQYF. The CDR3 DNA is TGCGCCAGCAGTGCACTAGCGGGAGTAACCTACGAGCAGTACTTC.

The V call is TRBV28, the J call TRBJ2-7; perhaps TRBD1 as D (5 bases). There are 11 residues in the CDR3. The V gene lost 4 bases and the J gene lost 12 bases, with 13 bases spanning the gap. The germline V gene encodes CDR1 MDHEN and CDR2 SYDVKM. The CDR3 region has the DNA TGTGCCAGCAGTTCGCAGGGCCTTGGGTACTTC. Residues: CASSSQGLGYF. Drawing the rest from reference TRBV28 and TRBJ2-7, the complete variable domain is DVKVTQSSRYLVKRTGEKVFLECVQDMDHENMFWYRQDPGLGLRLIYFSYDVKMKEKGDIPEGYSVSREKKERFSLILESASTNQTSMYLCASSSQGLGYFGPGTRLTVT.

V and J are TRBV2 and TRBJ2-2, with a weak D call TRBD2 (6 bases). Germline V gene data show CDR1 as SNHLY and CDR2 as FYNNEI. The CDR3 is 14 residues long. With 6 bases removed from V and 5 bases from J, the gap between germline ends came to 13 bases. The CDR3 sequence: CASRAGPQTGELFF. The CDR3 DNA follows: TGTGCCAGCAGGGCGGGACCTCAAACCGGGGAGCTGTTTTTT.

The chain joins TRBV6-2 or TRBV6-3 to TRBJ2-7; 11 positions match TRBD2. Per the germline V gene, CDR1 is MNHEY and CDR2 is SVGEGT. The CDR3 is 15 residues long. V gave up 0 bases and J gave up 4 bases; unmatched junction bases: 2. CDR3 in amino acids: CASSYSIAGGYEQYF. CDR3 sequence (DNA): TGTGCCAGCAGTTACTCGATAGCGGGAGGGTACGAGCAGTACTTC.